These 20 T cell receptor beta chains were sequenced from one sample in a study of T cells after posttransplantation cyclophosphamide. Assay: immunoSEQ multiplex PCR; the TCRdb copy retains only in-frame clones and omits some. The sample presents under 40,000 clones, none singletons. Specimen: PBMCs. These TCRs come from a woman aged 50 to 60 in good health and a related stem cell transplant donor.

In its sample, this clone was seen many times. The gene calls are TRBV6-6 and TRBJ1-2; possible D gene TRBD1, 5 bases. The germline CDR1 and CDR2 sequences are MNHNY and SVGAGI (reference sequence). Trimming pared 2 bases from V and 4 bases from J, leaving 14 bases between. This CDR3 is 15 amino acids long. The CDR3 sequence: CASSYGPRGGYGYTF. In DNA, the CDR3 is TGTGCCAGCAGTTACGGGCCAAGGGGTGGCTATGGCTACACCTTC.

This clone has a count of ten or more. V and J are TRBV7-2 and TRBJ2-7; a possible D gene is TRBD1 (5 bases). Deletions cut 5 bases from V and 4 bases from J, with 18 bases between. Germline CDR1 reads SGHTA; CDR2 reads FQGNSA. This CDR3 comprises 15 residues. The CDR3 DNA reads TGTGCCAGCAGCCTTCGGTCCAGGGTGCCTTACGAGCAGTACTTC. Its translation: CASSLRSRVPYEQYF.

This clone was found many times. The gene calls are TRBV9 and TRBJ2-1; 8 positions match TRBD2. The CDR3 covers 14 residues. After removal of 6 bases from V and 7 bases from J, the junction contained 9 bases not matched to a gene. CDR1 and CDR2 (germline): SGDLS, YYNGEE. The CDR3 sequence: CASKIGAGDNEQFF. Here the CDR3 DNA reads TGTGCCAGCAAGATAGGAGCGGGAGATAATGAGCAGTTCTTC.

The table lists this clone with many counts. The CDR3, as DNA: TGTGCCATTACGAAGGGGAACACCATATATTTT. Protein sequence: CAITKGNTIYF. The rearrangement links TRBV11-2 to TRBJ1-3; D is possibly TRBD1 (5 bases). The germline gives CDR1 SGHAT, CDR2 FQNNGV. V lost 10 bases and J lost 7, with 11 bases in between. This CDR3 region has 11 residues.

This clone was seen a handful of times. The rearrangement uses TRBV7-2 and TRBJ2-5; 9 nucleotides align to TRBD1. Looked up from germline, CDR1 is SGHTA and CDR2 is FQGNSA. The CDR3 loop spans 13 amino acids. V trimming: 9 bases; J trimming: 2 bases; junction bases outside the gene matches: 4. CDR3 sequence: CASSGQGQETQYF. The CDR3 bases are TGTGCCAGTTCCGGACAGGGGCAAGAGACCCAGTACTTC.

This clone was detected ten times or more. The chain carries TRBV5-6 and TRBJ1-1; a weak D match, TRBD1 (5 bases). Trimming removed 2 bases from V and 3 bases from J, with 8 bases in between. CDR3 size: 13 residues. Germline V lookup: CDR1 SGHDT, CDR2 YYEEEE. CDR3 loop: CASSFMTDTEAFF. The CDR3 bases are TGTGCCAGCAGCTTCATGACAGACACTGAAGCTTTCTTT.

This clone was found many times. The chain has TRBV7-2 and TRBJ1-5; D is perhaps TRBD1 (5 bases). Germline V gene lookup returns CDR1 SGHTA and CDR2 FQGNSA. Trimming removed 2 bases from V and 5 bases from J, with 10 bases in between. The CDR3 length is 14 residues. This CDR3 reads CASSLMGGDQPQHF. CDR3 nucleotides: TGTGCCAGCAGCTTAATGGGAGGGGATCAGCCCCAGCATTTT.

This clone was counted ten times or more. The DNA of the CDR3 is TGTGCCAGCAGTCCAGGCCTCATAGGTAACACCATATATTTT. Its translation is CASSPGLIGNTIYF. The rearrangement joins TRBV12-3 or TRBV12-4 to TRBJ1-3; D is uncertain. The CDR3 is made up of 14 amino acids. The V and J ends lost 5 bases and 7 bases respectively, with 15 bases between them.

This clone occurred many times. The chain carries TRBV7-9 and TRBJ1-4; D ambiguous. Germline CDR1 reads SEHNR; CDR2 reads FQNEAQ (reference sequence). This CDR3 is built from 13 residues. V lost 5 bases, J lost 6 bases, and 10 bases lay in between. In nucleotides, the CDR3 is TGTGCCAGCAGCCTGACTAGAGATGAAAAACTGTTTTTT. Amino acid sequence: CASSLTRDEKLFF.

This clone was detected many times. The J gene is TRBJ2-7, the V gene TRBV6-5; D is perhaps TRBD1 (6 bases). Per the germline V gene, CDR1 is MNHEY and CDR2 is SVGAGI. The CDR3 totals 14 residues. The CDR3 spells CAAQAGEFSYEQYF. The CDR3 DNA reads TGTGCTGCGCAGGCAGGGGAATTCTCCTACGAGCAGTACTTC.

This clone was recorded many times. The V and J genes are TRBV11-3 and TRBJ2-1, with 10 bases lining up with TRBD2. From germline, CDR1 is SGHNT and CDR2 YENEEA. The CDR3 consists of 15 residues. V lost 2 bases and J lost 4; bases outside the gene matches: 2. The CDR3 is CASSLRTSGYNEQFF. The CDR3 DNA follows: TGTGCCAGCAGCTTACGGACTAGCGGTTACAATGAGCAGTTCTTC.

This clone was seen at least ten times. The chain has TRBV5-4 and TRBJ2-1; the match to TRBD2 covers 8 bases. The V segment lost 2 bases and the J segment 0 bases; nucleotides outside the gene matches: 1. Germline V gives CDR1 SGHNT, CDR2 YYREEE (reference sequence). The CDR3 runs 15 residues. The CDR3 reads CASSFSGSSYNEQFF. The CDR3 bases are TGTGCCAGCAGCTTCAGCGGGAGCTCCTACAATGAGCAGTTCTTC.

This clone has a count of ten or more. The chain carries TRBV7-6 and TRBJ2-7, with a tentative D call TRBD2 (7 bases). The length of the CDR3 is 16 residues. Looked up from germline, CDR1 is SGHVS and CDR2 is FNYEAQ. V was clipped by 1 base and J by 5 bases, with 18 bases between them. CDR3 nucleotide sequence: TGTGCCAGCAGCTTAGGTCAGGGAGGGGGTCTCGACGAGCAGTACTTC. It encodes CASSLGQGGGLDEQYF.

This clone showed up just a few times. The rearrangement uses TRBV29-1 and TRBJ1-2; a weak D match, TRBD1 (5 bases). Trimming cost V 1 base and J 0 bases, with 15 bases left between them. CDR1 and CDR2 from the germline V gene are SQVTM and ANQGSEA. The CDR3 length is 16 residues. CDR3 amino acids: CSVEGPGQGANYGYTF. The CDR3 nucleotides read TGCAGCGTTGAAGGGCCAGGACAAGGGGCTAACTATGGCTACACCTTC.

This clone has a count of ten or more. The rearrangement uses TRBV12-3 or TRBV12-4 and TRBJ2-3; 10 bases are a match to TRBD1. The CDR3 contains 15 residues. V lost 6 bases and J lost 3; bases outside the gene matches: 6. Here the CDR3 DNA reads TGTGCCAGCAGAGGACAGGGGGAGGCGACAGATACGCAGTATTTT. Its protein is CASRGQGEATDTQYF.

The sample holds many counts of this clone. V is TRBV4-1 and J is TRBJ1-1; tentatively, D is TRBD1 (5 bases). Germline values: CDR1 MGHRA, CDR2 YSYEKL. V was trimmed by 1 base and J by 6 bases, leaving 9 bases between them. The length of the CDR3 is 13 residues. The CDR3 here is CASSQGPGPEAFF. The CDR3 region has the DNA TGCGCCAGCAGCCAAGGCCCAGGGCCTGAAGCTTTCTTT.

This clone was picked up many times. The rearrangement joins TRBV6-1 to TRBJ2-7; D might be TRBD2 (7 bases). The CDR3 totals 15 residues. With 8 bases removed from V and 6 bases from J, the gap between germline ends came to 23 bases. The germline gives CDR1 MNHNS, CDR2 SASEGT. The CDR3 loop reads CASGKQGGERGEQYF. As DNA, the CDR3 is TGTGCCAGCGGGAAACAGGGAGGGGAAAGAGGCGAGCAGTACTTC.

The rearrangement uses TRBV4-2 and TRBJ1-4; D gene unclear. The CDR3 runs to 18 residues. With 4 bases removed from V and 0 bases from J, the gap between germline ends came to 18 bases. Germline values: CDR1 LGHNA, CDR2 YNFKEQ. The CDR3 bases are TGTGCCAGCAGCCCAAGAACTGTCACTTCACCAACTAATGAAAAACTGTTTTTT. Its translation: CASSPRTVTSPTNEKLFF.

This clone came up many times. The chain uses TRBV5-1 and TRBJ1-4; D is undetermined. V was cut by 3 bases and J by 8 bases, with 11 bases left in between. CDR3 length: 13 residues. From germline, CDR1 is SGHRS and CDR2 YFSETQ. The CDR3 DNA reads as TGCGCCAGCAGCTCGGGTCCTACGGAAAAACTGTTTTTT. Translation gives CASSSGPTEKLFF.

J is TRBJ2-7 and V is TRBV11-2; perhaps TRBD1 as D (6 bases). V shed 10 bases and J shed 7 bases, with 17 bases lying between them. The length of the CDR3 is 12 residues. The germline V gene has CDR1 SGHAT and CDR2 FQNNGV. CDR3 sequence reads: CATGQTLGEQYF. As DNA, the CDR3 is TGTGCCACCGGACAGACCCTCGGGGAGCAGTACTTC. Together with reference TRBV11-2 and TRBJ2-7, the CDR3 gives the full variable domain: EAGVAQSPRYKIIEKRQSVAFWCNPISGHATLYWYQQILGQGPKLLIQFQNNGVVDDSQLPKDRFSAERLKGVDSTLKIQPAKLEDSAVYLCATGQTLGEQYFGPGTRLTVT.